The clone carrying this T cell receptor beta chain came up a few times. CDR1 and CDR2 (germline): SGHTA, FQGNSA. V lost 5 bases to trimming and J lost 4 bases, with 17 bases between them. CDR3 length: 15 amino acids. The protocol was immunoSEQ multiplex PCR, while the TCRdb copy is restricted to in-frame clones and leaves out a portion. The sample consists of about 56,000 clones, around 90% of them appearing once. This sample was taken from a study of CD4 T cells in relation to SARS-CoV-2 and coronaviruses. Study-wide background: Median patient age was about 41 years, spanning 21 to 72 years. Convalescent patients were fewer than ten males and a few females; two were Hispanic.

The chain links TRBV7-2 to TRBJ1-2, with no clear D. The sequenced sample was naive CD4+ T cells from PBMCs. As to subset: naive CD4+ T cells isolated by negative enrichment. The TCR originated in an adult with COVID-19. The DNA of the CDR3 is TGTGCCAGCAGCACTACTAGGACGGAGCTCTATGGCTACACCTTC. Protein product: CASSTTRTELYGYTF.